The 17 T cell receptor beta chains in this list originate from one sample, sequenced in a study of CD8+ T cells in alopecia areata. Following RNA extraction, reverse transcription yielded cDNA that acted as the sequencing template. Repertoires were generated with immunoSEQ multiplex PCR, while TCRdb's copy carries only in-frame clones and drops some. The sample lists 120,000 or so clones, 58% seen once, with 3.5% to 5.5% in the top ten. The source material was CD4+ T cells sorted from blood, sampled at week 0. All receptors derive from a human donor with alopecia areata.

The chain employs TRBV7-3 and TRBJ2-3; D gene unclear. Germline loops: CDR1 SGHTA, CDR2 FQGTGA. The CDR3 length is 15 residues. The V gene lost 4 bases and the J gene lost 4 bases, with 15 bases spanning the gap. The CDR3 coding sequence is TGTGCCAGCAGCTCCGCCGGTGTGAGCGCAGATACGCAGTATTTT. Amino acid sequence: CASSSAGVSADTQYF. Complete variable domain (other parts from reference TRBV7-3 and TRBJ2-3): GAGVSQTPSNKVTEKGKYVELRCDPISGHTALYWYRQSLGQGPEFLIYFQGTGAADDSGLPNDRFFAVRPEGSVSTLKIQRTERGDSAVYLCASSSAGVSADTQYFGPGTRLTVL.

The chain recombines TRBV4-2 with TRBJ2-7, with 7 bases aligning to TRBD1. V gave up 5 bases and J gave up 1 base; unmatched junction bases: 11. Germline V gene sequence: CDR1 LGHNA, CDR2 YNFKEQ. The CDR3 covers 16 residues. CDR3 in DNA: TGTGCCAGCAGCAAAGGACAGGCCACCGGATCCTACGAGCAGTACTTC. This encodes CASSKGQATGSYEQYF.

The CDR3 protein is CASSIRTGGHYGYTF. The CDR3 DNA reads TGTGCCAGTAGTATTAGGACAGGGGGACACTATGGCTACACCTTC. This chain uses TRBV19 with TRBJ1-2, with 10 bases that match TRBD1. CDR3 length equals 15 residues. The V gene's germline CDR1 is LNHDA and CDR2 SQIVND (reference sequence). J lost 3 bases, V lost 3 bases, and 4 bases had no gene match.

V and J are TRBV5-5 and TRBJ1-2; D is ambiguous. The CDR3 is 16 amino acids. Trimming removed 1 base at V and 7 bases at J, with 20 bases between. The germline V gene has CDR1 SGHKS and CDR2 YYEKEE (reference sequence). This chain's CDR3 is CASSLRDNTGAGGYTF. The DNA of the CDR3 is TGTGCCAGCAGCTTGAGGGATAACACCGGCGCTGGTGGCTACACCTTC.

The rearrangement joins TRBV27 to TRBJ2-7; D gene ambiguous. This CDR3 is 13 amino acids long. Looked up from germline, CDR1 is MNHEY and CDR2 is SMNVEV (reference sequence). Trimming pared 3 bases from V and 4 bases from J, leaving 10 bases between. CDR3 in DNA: TGTGCCAGCAGTTTTGCCGGGTTGTACGAGCAGTACTTC. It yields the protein CASSFAGLYEQYF.

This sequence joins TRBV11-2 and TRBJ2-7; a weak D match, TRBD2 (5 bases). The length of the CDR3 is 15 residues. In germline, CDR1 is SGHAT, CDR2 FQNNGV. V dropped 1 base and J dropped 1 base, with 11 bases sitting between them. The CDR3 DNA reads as TGTGCCAGCAGCTTAGCGCGGGCATCTTCCTACGAGCAGTACTTC. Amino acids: CASSLARASSYEQYF.

CDR3: CASSLDWLAGGPSEQYF. CDR3 bases: TGTGCCAGCAGCTTAGATTGGCTAGCGGGAGGGCCTAGCGAGCAGTACTTC. V and J are TRBV7-6 and TRBJ2-7, with 12 positions matching TRBD2. Trimming cost V 1 base and J 6 bases; bases outside gene matches: 10. CDR3 length: 17 amino acids. The germline gives CDR1 SGHVS, CDR2 FNYEAQ.

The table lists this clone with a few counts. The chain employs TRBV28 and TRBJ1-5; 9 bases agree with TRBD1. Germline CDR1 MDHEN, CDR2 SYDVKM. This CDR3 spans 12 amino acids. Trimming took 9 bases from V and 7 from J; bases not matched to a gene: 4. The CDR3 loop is CASGQGNQPQHF. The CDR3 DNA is TGTGCCAGTGGACAGGGGAACCAGCCCCAGCATTTT.

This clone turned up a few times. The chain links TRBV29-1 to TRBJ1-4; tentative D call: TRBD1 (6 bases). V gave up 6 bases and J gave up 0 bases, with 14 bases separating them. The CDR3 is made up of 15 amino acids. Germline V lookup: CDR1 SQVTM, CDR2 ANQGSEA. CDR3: CSVGDRSATNEKLFF. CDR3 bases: TGCAGCGTGGGTGACAGGAGTGCAACTAATGAAAAACTGTTTTTT.

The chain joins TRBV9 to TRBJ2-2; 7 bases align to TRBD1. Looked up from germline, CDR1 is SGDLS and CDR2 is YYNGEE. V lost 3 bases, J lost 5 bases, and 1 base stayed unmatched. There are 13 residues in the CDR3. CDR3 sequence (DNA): TGTGCCAGCAGCGCACAGGGGACCGGGGAGCTGTTTTTT. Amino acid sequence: CASSAQGTGELFF.

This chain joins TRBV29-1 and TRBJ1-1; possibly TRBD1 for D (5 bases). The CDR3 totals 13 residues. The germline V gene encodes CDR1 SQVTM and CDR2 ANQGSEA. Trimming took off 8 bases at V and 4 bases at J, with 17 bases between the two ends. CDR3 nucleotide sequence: TGCAGCCACCCTTGGGGCGGACGCACTGAAGCTTTCTTT. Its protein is CSHPWGGRTEAFF.

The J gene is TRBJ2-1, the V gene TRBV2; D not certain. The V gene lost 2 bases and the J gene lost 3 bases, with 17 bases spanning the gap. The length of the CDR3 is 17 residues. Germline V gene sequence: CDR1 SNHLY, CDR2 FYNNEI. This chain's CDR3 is CASSESLSFSVYNEQFF. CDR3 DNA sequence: TGTGCCAGCAGTGAATCACTTTCGTTCTCTGTCTACAATGAGCAGTTCTTC.

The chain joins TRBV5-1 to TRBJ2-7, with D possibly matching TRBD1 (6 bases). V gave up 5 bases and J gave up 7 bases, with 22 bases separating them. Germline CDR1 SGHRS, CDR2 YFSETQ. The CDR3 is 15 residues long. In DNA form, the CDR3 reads TGCGCCAGCAGAAGCCCCGGGACACCATTCGGGGAGCAGTACTTC. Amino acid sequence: CASRSPGTPFGEQYF.

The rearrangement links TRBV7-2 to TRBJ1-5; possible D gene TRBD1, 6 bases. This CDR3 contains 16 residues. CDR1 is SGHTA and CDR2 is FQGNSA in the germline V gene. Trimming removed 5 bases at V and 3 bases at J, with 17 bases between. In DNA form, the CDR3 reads TGTGCCAGCAGCAATCCGGGGGGGCGCATCAATCAGCCCCAGCATTTT. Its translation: CASSNPGGRINQPQHF.

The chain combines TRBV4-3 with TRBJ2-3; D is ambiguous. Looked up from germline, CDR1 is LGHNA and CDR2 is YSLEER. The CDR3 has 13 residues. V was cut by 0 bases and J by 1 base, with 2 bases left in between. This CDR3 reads CASSQEGTDTQYF. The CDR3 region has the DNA TGCGCCAGCAGCCAAGAGGGCACAGATACGCAGTATTTT.

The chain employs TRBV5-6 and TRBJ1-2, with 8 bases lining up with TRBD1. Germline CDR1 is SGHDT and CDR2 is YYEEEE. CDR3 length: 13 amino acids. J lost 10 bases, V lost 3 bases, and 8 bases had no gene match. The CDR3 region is CASSWGQDVSYTF. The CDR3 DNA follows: TGTGCCAGCAGCTGGGGACAGGATGTATCCTACACCTTC. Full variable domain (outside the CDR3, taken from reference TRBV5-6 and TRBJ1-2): DAGVTQSPTHLIKTRGQQVTLRCSPKSGHDTVSWYQQALGQGPQFIFQYYEEEERQRGNFPDRFSGHQFPNYSSELNVNALLLGDSALYLCASSWGQDVSYTFGSGTRLTVV.

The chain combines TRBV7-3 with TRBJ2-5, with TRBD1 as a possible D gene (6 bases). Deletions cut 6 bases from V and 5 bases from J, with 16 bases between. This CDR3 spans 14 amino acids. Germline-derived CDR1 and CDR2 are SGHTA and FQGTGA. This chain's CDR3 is CASRWGLGKETQYF. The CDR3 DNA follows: TGTGCCAGCAGGTGGGGGCTGGGGAAGGAGACCCAGTACTTC.